This TCR beta chain was profiled in a study of T cells in Graves' hyperthyroidism and ophthalmopathy. Researchers took RNA transcripts and amplified the TCR beta CDR3 regions from them. First-round RT-PCR with HTBI primers amplified the TCR CDR3 region. MiXCR, applied by TCRdb to the multiplex PCR reads, yields one record per CDR3 protein. Among more than 350,000 distinct CDR3 sequences listed, about 14% were seen once. Disease lasting under 3 months, a NOSPECS grade of at least 4, and a Clinical Activity Score of at least 3 were features of the ophthalmopathy patients. It was uncontrolled infection, other autoimmune disease, pregnancy or lactation that excluded patients. Clinical symptoms, serum thyroxine, TRAb, thyroid ultrasound and orbital computed tomography established diagnosis. Study-wide results and caveats: From stable hyperthyroidism, ophthalmopathy was separated by a 13 V-J model.

A note on this clonotype: Its antigen remains unknown.

The specimen was blood. This clonotype originated in a woman in her twenties or thirties with Graves' ophthalmopathy.

The CDR3 spells CATLQGVSGTYEQYF. Here the CDR3 DNA reads TGTGCCACCCTCCAGGGGGTTAGTGGGACCTACGAGCAGTACTTC. The chain employs TRBV12-3 or TRBV12-4 and TRBJ2-7, with 7 nucleotides matching TRBD1. V dropped 10 bases and J dropped 2; count of bases not matched to a gene: 14. This CDR3 contains 15 residues.